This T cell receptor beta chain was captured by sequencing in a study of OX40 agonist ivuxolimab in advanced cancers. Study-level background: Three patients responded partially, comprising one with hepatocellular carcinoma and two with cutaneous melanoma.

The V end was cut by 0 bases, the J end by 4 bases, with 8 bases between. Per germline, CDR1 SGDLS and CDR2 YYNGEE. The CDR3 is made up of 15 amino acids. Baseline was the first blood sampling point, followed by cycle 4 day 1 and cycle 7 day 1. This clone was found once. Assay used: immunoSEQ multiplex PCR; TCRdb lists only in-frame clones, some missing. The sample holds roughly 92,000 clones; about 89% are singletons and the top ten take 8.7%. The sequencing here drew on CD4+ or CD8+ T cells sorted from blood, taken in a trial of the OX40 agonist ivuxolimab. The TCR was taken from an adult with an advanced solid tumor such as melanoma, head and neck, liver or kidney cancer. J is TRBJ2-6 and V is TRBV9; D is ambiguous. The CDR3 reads CASSVGSSGANVLTF. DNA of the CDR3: TGTGCCAGCAGCGTAGGCAGCTCCGGGGCCAACGTCCTGACTTTC.